The clone carrying this TCR beta chain occurred a few times. The antigen remains undetermined. TCRdb reprocessed the RT-PCR reads with MiXCR, giving one entry per CDR3 protein. The top ten clones hold roughly 26% of a sample with approximately 170,000 distinct CDR3 sequences, 14% of them seen once. The data are from a study of response to subunit inactivated influenza vaccine. V gave up 5 bases and J gave up 2 bases, with 14 bases separating them. This CDR3 contains 14 residues. The germline V gene has CDR1 SGHRS and CDR2 YFSETQ. Study-wide results and limits: Authors suggested each seasonal flu vaccination may recruit only limited numbers of new T cells.

This chain links TRBV5-1 with TRBJ2-7; D remains ambiguous. This receptor was obtained from a man in his fifties who received an inactivated influenza vaccine. The sequencing used CD8+ T cells sorted from PBMCs, collected 5 days after vaccination. The CDR3 DNA reads TGCGCCAGCAGTCTCTTGAGAGAGACCTACGAGCAGTACTTC. This encodes CASSLLRETYEQYF.